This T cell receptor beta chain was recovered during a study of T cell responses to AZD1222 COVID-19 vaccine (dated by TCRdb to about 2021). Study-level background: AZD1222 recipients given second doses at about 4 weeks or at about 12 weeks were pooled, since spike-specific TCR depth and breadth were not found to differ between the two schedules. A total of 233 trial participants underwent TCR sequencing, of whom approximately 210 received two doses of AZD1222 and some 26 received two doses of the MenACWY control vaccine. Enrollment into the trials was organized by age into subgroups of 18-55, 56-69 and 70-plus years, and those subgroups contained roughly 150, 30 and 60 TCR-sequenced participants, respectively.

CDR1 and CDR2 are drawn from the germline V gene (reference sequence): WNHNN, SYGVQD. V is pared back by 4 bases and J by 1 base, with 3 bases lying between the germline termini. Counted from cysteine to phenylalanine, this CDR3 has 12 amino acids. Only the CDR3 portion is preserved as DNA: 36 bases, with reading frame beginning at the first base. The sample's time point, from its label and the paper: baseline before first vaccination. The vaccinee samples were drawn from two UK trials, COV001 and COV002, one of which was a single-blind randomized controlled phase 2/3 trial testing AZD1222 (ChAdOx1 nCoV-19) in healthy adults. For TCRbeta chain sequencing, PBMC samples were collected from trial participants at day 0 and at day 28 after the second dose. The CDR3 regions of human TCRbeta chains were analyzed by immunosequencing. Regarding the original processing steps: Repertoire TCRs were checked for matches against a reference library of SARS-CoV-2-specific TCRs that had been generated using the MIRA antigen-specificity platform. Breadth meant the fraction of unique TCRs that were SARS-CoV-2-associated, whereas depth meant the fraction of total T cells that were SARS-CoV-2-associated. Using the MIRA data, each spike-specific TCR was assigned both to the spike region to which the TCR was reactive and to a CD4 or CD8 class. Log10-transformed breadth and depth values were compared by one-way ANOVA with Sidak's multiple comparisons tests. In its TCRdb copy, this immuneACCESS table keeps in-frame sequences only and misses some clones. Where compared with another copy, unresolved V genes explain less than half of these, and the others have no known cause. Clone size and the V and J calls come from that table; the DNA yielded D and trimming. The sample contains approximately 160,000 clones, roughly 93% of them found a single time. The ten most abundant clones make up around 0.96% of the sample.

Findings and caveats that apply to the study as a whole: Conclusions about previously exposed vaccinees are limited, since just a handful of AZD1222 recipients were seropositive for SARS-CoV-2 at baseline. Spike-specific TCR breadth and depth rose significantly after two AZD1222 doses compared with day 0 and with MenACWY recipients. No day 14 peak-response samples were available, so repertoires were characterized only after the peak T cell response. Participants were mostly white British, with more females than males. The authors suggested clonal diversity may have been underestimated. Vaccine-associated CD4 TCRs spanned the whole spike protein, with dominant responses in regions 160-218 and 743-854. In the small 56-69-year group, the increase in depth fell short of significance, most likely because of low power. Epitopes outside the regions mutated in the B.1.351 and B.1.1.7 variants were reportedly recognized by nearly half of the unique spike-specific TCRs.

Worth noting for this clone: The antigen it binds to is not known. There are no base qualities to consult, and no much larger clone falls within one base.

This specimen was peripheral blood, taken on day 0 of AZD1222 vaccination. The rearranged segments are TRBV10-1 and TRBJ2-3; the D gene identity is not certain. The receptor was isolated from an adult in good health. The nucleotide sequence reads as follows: TGCGCCAGCAGTGGAGGCACAGATACGCAGTATTTT. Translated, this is CASSGGTDTQYF.